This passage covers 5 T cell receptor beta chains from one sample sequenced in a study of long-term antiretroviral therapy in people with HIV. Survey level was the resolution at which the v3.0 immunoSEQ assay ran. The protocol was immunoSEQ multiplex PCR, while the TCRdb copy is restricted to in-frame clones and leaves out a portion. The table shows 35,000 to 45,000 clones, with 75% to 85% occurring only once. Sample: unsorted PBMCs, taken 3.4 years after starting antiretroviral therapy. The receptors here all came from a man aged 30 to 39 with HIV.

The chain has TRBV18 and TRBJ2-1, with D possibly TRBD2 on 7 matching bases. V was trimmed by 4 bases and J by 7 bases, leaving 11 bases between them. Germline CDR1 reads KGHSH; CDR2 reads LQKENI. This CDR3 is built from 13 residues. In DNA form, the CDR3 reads TGTGCCAGCTCACTAAAGGGGGGGAATGAGCAGTTCTTC. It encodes CASSLKGGNEQFF.

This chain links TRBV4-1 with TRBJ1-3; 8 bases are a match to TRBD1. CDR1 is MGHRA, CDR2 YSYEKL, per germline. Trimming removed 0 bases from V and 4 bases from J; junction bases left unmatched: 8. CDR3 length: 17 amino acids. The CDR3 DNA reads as TGCGCCAGCAGCCAAGATTTCCAGGGGGCAACGGGAAACACCATATATTTT. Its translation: CASSQDFQGATGNTIYF.

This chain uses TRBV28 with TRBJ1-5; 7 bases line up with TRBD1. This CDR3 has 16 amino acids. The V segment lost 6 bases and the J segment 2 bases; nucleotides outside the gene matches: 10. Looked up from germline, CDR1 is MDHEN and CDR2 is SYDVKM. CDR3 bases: TGTGCCAGCAGCATATATGGACAGGTGGGCAATCAGCCCCAGCATTTT. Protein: CASSIYGQVGNQPQHF.

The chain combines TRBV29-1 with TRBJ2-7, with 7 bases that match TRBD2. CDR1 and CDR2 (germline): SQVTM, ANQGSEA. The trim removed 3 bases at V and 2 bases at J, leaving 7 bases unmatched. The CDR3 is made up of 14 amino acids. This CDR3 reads CSVEVASGPYEQYF. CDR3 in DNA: TGCAGCGTTGAGGTGGCTAGCGGACCCTACGAGCAGTACTTC.

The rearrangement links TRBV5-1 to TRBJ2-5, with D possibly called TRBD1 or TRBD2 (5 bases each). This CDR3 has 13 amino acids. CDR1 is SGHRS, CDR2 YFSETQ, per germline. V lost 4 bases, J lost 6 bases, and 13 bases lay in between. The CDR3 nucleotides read TGCGCCAGCAGCAGCAGGGACGGAAAGACCCAGTACTTC. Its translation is CASSSRDGKTQYF.